The 25 T cell receptor beta chains in this list originate from one sample, sequenced in a study of T-cell reconstitution after alpha-beta-depleted transplantation in children. Construction of the TCRbeta library involved unique molecular identifiers. A single record per CDR3 protein comes from TCRdb applying MiXCR to the PCR reads. The data show about 240,000 distinct CDR3 sequences, with around 25% seen just once and roughly 2.7% held by the top ten. The sequencing used PBMCs, collected before TCRalphabeta/CD19-depleted stem cell transplant. These receptors all stem from a girl aged 2 to 9 with Fanconi anemia, due to receive a stem cell transplant.

A few counts support this clonotype. The chain recombines TRBV28 with TRBJ2-5; the D gene is possibly TRBD2 (5 bases). Trimming removed 4 bases at V and 2 bases at J, with 8 bases between. Germline loops: CDR1 MDHEN, CDR2 SYDVKM. The CDR3 contains 13 residues. CDR3 sequence: CASSWGVQETQYF. The CDR3, as DNA: TGTGCCAGCAGTTGGGGAGTTCAAGAGACCCAGTACTTC.

The V gene is TRBV25-1, the J gene TRBJ2-7, with D perhaps matching TRBD1 (6 bases). The V and J ends lost 8 bases and 7 bases respectively, with 18 bases between them. CDR3 length: 13 residues. The germline V gene has CDR1 MGHDK and CDR2 SYGVNS. The CDR3 DNA reads as TGTGCCAGCGCCCCAAGGGGGAGCTCAGAGCAGTACTTC. Amino acid sequence: CASAPRGSSEQYF.

This clonotype was counted between two and nine times. This chain joins TRBV4-2 and TRBJ2-3; D perhaps matches TRBD2 (6 bases). The V and J ends lost 0 bases and 2 bases respectively, with 15 bases between them. The germline V gene has CDR1 LGHNA and CDR2 YNFKEQ. This CDR3 is built from 17 residues. DNA of the CDR3: TGTGCCAGCAGCCAAGATACTTCGCGGGGCCTCACAGATACGCAGTATTTT. Translation gives CASSQDTSRGLTDTQYF.

This clonotype has at least ten counts. The chain joins TRBV5-1 to TRBJ2-3; D is unclear. This CDR3 comprises 14 residues. V was pared by 0 bases and J by 0 bases, with 5 bases between. Per the germline V gene, CDR1 is SGHRS and CDR2 is YFSETQ. CDR3 sequence (DNA): TGCGCCAGCAGCTTGGGTGTAAGCACAGATACGCAGTATTTT. Translation gives CASSLGVSTDTQYF.

This clonotype came up a few times. The rearrangement uses TRBV18 and TRBJ1-5; D uncertain. Per the germline V gene, CDR1 is KGHSH and CDR2 is LQKENI. This CDR3 region has 13 residues. V lost 1 base to trimming and J lost 8 bases, with 9 bases between them. This chain's CDR3 is CASSPREIEPQHF. In DNA form, the CDR3 reads TGTGCCAGCTCACCACGAGAGATCGAGCCCCAGCATTTT.

The chain carries TRBV4-2 and TRBJ2-1, with 7 bases lining up with TRBD1. Trimming took 6 bases from V and 10 from J; bases not matched to a gene: 18. The CDR3 is 16 amino acids. Germline V CDR1 and CDR2: LGHNA, YNFKEQ. CDR3 coding DNA: TGTGCCAGCAGGGATGAAGGGGGCGGCGTCCATCAGGAGCAGTTCTTC. Amino acids: CASRDEGGGVHQEQFF.

The chain employs TRBV30 and TRBJ2-7; maybe TRBD2 (6 bases). Germline values: CDR1 GTSNPN, CDR2 SVGIG (reference sequence). The CDR3 runs 15 residues. The ends were cut back, 3 bases at V and 2 bases at J, with 17 bases in the middle. The CDR3 sequence is CAWSAGASVTYEQYF. The CDR3 coding sequence is TGTGCCTGGAGCGCCGGGGCTAGCGTAACCTACGAGCAGTACTTC.

About this clonotype: An end of the junction differs from the germline gene, which may be a read error. The chain is built from TRBV20-1 and TRBJ2-7, with TRBD1 as a possible D gene (6 bases). CDR1 DFQATT and CDR2 SNEGSKA come from the germline V gene (reference sequence). This CDR3 region has 14 residues. Here the CDR3 DNA reads TGCAGTGCTCCTCTTCCCGGGACACTCTACGAGCAGTGCTTC. Translating it yields CSAPLPGTLYEQCF.

This clonotype was recorded at least ten times. Here the CDR3 reads CASSSYVAGGLNEQFF. CDR3 DNA: TGTGCCAGCAGCTCATATGTCGCGGGGGGGCTGAATGAGCAGTTCTTC. This rearrangement joins TRBV7-3 to TRBJ2-1; 9 nucleotides align to TRBD2. This CDR3 is 16 amino acids long. V trimming: 4 bases; J trimming: 7 bases; junction bases outside the gene matches: 11. From germline, CDR1 is SGHTA and CDR2 FQGTGA.

This clonotype has a count of ten or more. This chain links TRBV29-1 with TRBJ2-3; weak D call: TRBD1 (6 bases). The germline V gene encodes CDR1 SQVTM and CDR2 ANQGSEA. V lost 0 bases to trimming and J lost 1 base, with 14 bases between them. The CDR3 extends over 16 amino acids. As DNA, the CDR3 is TGCAGCGTTGAAGATGAGCAACAGGGAGGCACAGATACGCAGTATTTT. This encodes CSVEDEQQGGTDTQYF.

This clonotype showed up many times. The CDR3 DNA reads as TGTGCCAGCAGCGCCCTCCTGGGACTAGCGGGGCCCTACAATGAGCAGTTCTTC. It is translated as CASSALLGLAGPYNEQFF. The rearrangement joins TRBV9 to TRBJ2-1; 13 nucleotides align to TRBD2. Trimming took 3 bases from V and 2 from J; bases not matched to a gene: 8. The CDR3 has 18 residues. Germline V CDR1 and CDR2: SGDLS, YYNGEE.

This clonotype was picked up a small number of times. The V gene is TRBV6-5, the J gene TRBJ2-7; 10 bases match TRBD1. Per germline, CDR1 MNHEY and CDR2 SVGAGI. The V gene end was trimmed by 2 bases and the J gene end by 6 bases; junction bases not matched to a gene: 1. The CDR3 loop spans 13 amino acids. The CDR3 loop reads CASSYRDRGEQYF. The DNA for the CDR3 is TGTGCCAGCAGTTACCGGGACAGGGGCGAGCAGTACTTC.

The chain has TRBV9 and TRBJ2-2, with D unresolved. Looked up from germline, CDR1 is SGDLS and CDR2 is YYNGEE. This CDR3 has 16 residues. The V and J ends lost 0 bases and 0 bases respectively, with 9 bases between them. In DNA, the CDR3 is TGTGCCAGCAGCGTAGAGGACGGGTCGAACACCGGGGAGCTGTTTTTT. The encoded protein is CASSVEDGSNTGELFF. The whole variable domain, remainder taken from reference TRBV9 and TRBJ2-2, is DSGVTQTPKHLITATGQRVTLRCSPRSGDLSVYWYQQSLDQGLQFLIQYYNGEERAKGNILERFSAQQFPDLHSELNLSSLELGDSALYFCASSVEDGSNTGELFFGEGSRLTVL.

Ten or more counts support this clonotype. This chain joins TRBV6-5 and TRBJ2-5; the D gene could be TRBD1 or TRBD2 (6 bases each). CDR1 MNHEY and CDR2 SVGAGI come from the germline V gene. There are 15 residues in the CDR3. Trimming pared 2 bases from V and 2 bases from J, leaving 12 bases between. In nucleotides, the CDR3 is TGTGCCAGCAGTTACGGGGGGCCGGGGCAAGAGACCCAGTACTTC. This sequence encodes CASSYGGPGQETQYF.

There are many counts of this clonotype. The chain uses TRBV20-1 and TRBJ2-3; TRBD2 matches at 10 bases. The J segment lost 2 bases and the V segment lost 1 base, leaving 3 bases of the junction unmatched. This CDR3 is 15 amino acids long. Per germline, CDR1 DFQATT and CDR2 SNEGSKA (reference sequence). The CDR3 loop reads CSARAGTSDTDTQYF. CDR3 in DNA: TGCAGTGCTAGAGCCGGGACTAGCGACACAGATACGCAGTATTTT.

This clonotype was seen at least ten times. This rearrangement joins TRBV12-3 or TRBV12-4 to TRBJ2-6; D not certain. This CDR3 comprises 14 residues. Trimming removed 5 bases from V and 2 bases from J, with 7 bases in between. CDR3 protein: CASSASPGANVLTF. In DNA form, the CDR3 reads TGTGCCAGCAGTGCATCCCCTGGGGCCAACGTCCTGACTTTC.

This clonotype was observed at least ten times. This chain connects TRBV10-3 to TRBJ2-1, with TRBD2 identical over 13 bases. The germline gives CDR1 ENHRY, CDR2 SYGVKD. This CDR3 spans 17 amino acids. With V trimmed by 6 bases and J by 4 bases, 9 bases remained unmatched. CDR3: CAIRAPGTSGKYNEQFF. The CDR3 region has the DNA TGTGCCATCAGGGCGCCCGGGACTAGCGGGAAATACAATGAGCAGTTCTTC.

Only a few counts were recorded for this clonotype. The rearrangement uses TRBV5-1 and TRBJ2-1; no reliable D call. Trimming shortened V by 0 bases and J by 5 bases, and 12 bases separated the two germline ends. CDR1 SGHRS and CDR2 YFSETQ come from the germline V gene. CDR3 length equals 15 residues. The CDR3 DNA reads as TGCGCCAGCAGCTTGGTGGTAGCTGGCGACAATGAGCAGTTCTTC. Amino acid sequence: CASSLVVAGDNEQFF.

The rearrangement joins TRBV18 to TRBJ2-7; D possibly corresponds to TRBD1 (5 bases). Germline V CDR1 and CDR2: KGHSH, LQKENI. V gave up 3 bases and J gave up 1 base, with 19 bases separating them. This CDR3 comprises 17 residues. The CDR3 nucleotides read TGTGCCAGCTCACCGCTATCCTCAGGGTACCAGTCCTACGAGCAGTACTTC. Translated: CASSPLSSGYQSYEQYF.

There are many counts of this clonotype. The V and J genes are TRBV15 and TRBJ2-7, with D possibly being TRBD1 (6 bases). CDR1 is LNHNV, CDR2 YYDKDF, per germline (reference sequence). CDR3 length: 18 amino acids. V was pared by 0 bases and J by 0 bases, with 18 bases between. The CDR3 reads CATSRDLPSTGTSYEQYF. CDR3 coding DNA: TGTGCCACCAGCAGAGATCTCCCCTCTACAGGGACCTCCTACGAGCAGTACTTC.

This clonotype was recorded at least ten times. V is TRBV5-1 and J is TRBJ1-1; D is uncertain. Trimming shortened V by 1 base and J by 3 bases, and 13 bases separated the two germline ends. This CDR3 has 15 amino acids. Germline CDR1 and CDR2: SGHRS and YFSETQ. This chain's CDR3 is CASSLTPLGDTEAFF. The CDR3 DNA reads as TGCGCCAGCAGCTTGACTCCTCTAGGCGACACTGAAGCTTTCTTT.

The chain combines TRBV7-3 with TRBJ2-1; 8 bases are shared with TRBD2. CDR1 is SGHTA and CDR2 is FQGTGA in the germline V gene. This CDR3 has 16 amino acids. V shed 4 bases and J 0 bases; nucleotides not matched to a gene: 5. The CDR3 DNA follows: TGTGCCAGCAGCTCATGGGGGACTAGCTCCTACAATGAGCAGTTCTTC. This encodes CASSSWGTSSYNEQFF.

The chain links TRBV6-1 to TRBJ2-7; 7 bases match TRBD1. This CDR3 spans 14 amino acids. The germline CDR1 and CDR2 sequences are MNHNS and SASEGT. V lost 6 bases and J lost 0; bases outside the gene matches: 5. In DNA form, the CDR3 reads TGTGCCAGCAGGACGACAGGGACCTCCTACGAGCAGTACTTC. It codes for CASRTTGTSYEQYF.

The table lists this clonotype with a few counts. The genes are TRBV4-2 and TRBJ2-3, with 12 bases fitting TRBD1. There are 17 residues in the CDR3. CDR1 and CDR2 (germline): LGHNA, YNFKEQ. The V segment lost 0 bases and the J segment 5 bases; nucleotides outside the gene matches: 6. The chain's CDR3 is CASSQDSRDRGRDTQYF. CDR3 DNA sequence: TGTGCCAGCAGCCAAGATAGTCGGGACAGGGGGCGAGATACGCAGTATTTT.

CDR3 DNA: TGTGCCAGCCGGAAGGGCACTGGATACGAGCAGTACTTC. This sequence encodes CASRKGTGYEQYF. The chain links TRBV27 to TRBJ2-7, with D unresolved. The germline gives CDR1 MNHEY, CDR2 SMNVEV (reference sequence). Trimming left V 8 bases short and J 4 bases short, with 15 bases between. The length of the CDR3 is 13 residues.